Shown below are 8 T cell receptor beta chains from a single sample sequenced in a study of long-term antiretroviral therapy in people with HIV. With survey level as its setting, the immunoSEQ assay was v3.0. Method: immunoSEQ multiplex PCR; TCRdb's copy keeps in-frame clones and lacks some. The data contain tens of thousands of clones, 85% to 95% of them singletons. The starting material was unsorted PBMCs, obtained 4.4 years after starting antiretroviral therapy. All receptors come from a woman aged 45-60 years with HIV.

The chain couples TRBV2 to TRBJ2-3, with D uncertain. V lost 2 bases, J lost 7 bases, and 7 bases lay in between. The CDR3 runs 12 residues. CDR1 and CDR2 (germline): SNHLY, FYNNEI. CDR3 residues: CASSERGYTQYF. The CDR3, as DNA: TGTGCCAGCAGTGAACGAGGATATACGCAGTATTTT.

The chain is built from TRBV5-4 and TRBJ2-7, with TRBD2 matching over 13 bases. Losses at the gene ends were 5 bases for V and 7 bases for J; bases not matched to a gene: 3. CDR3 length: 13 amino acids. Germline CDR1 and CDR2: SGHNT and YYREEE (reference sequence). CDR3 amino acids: CASRLAGGREQYF. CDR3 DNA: TGTGCCAGCAGACTAGCGGGGGGGAGGGAGCAGTACTTC.

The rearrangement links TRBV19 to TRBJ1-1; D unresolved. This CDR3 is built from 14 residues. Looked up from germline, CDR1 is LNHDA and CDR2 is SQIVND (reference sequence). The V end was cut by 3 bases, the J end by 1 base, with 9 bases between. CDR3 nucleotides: TGTGCCAGTAGTATCCAAGGCTCGAACACTGAAGCTTTCTTT. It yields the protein CASSIQGSNTEAFF.

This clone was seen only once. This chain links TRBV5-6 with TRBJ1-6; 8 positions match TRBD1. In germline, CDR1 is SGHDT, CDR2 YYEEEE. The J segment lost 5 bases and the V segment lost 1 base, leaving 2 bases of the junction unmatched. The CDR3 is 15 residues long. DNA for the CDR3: TGTGCCAGCAGCTTGCAGGACAGGGATAATTCACCCCTCCACTTT. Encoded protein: CASSLQDRDNSPLHF.

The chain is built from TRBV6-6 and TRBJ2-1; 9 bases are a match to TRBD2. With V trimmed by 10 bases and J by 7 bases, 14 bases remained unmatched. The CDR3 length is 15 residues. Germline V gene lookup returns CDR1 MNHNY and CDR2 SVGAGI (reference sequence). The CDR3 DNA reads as TGTGCCACCGAACTTAGCGGGGGCCGGTTAAATGAGCAGTTCTTC. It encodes CATELSGGRLNEQFF.

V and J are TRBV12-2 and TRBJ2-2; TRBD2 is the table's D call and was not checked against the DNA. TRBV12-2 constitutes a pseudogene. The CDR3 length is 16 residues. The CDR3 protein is CASRGRGTPNTGELFF. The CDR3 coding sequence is TGTGCAAGTCGGGGCCGCGGGACGCCGAACACCGGGGAGCTGTTTTTT.

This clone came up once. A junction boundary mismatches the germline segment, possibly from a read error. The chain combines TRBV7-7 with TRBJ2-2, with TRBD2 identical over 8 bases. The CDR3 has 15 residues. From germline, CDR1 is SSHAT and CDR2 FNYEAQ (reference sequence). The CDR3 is CASSLVASGSGELFF. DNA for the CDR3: TGTGCTAGCAGCTTAGTAGCTAGCGGGTCCGGGGAGCTGTTTTTT.

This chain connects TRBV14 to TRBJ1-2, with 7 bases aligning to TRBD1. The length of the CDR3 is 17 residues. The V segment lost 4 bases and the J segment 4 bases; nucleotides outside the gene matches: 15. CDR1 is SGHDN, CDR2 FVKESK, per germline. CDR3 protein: CASSLGKGATLRYGYTF. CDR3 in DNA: TGTGCCAGCAGCCTCGGGAAGGGGGCCACTCTACGCTATGGCTACACCTTC.